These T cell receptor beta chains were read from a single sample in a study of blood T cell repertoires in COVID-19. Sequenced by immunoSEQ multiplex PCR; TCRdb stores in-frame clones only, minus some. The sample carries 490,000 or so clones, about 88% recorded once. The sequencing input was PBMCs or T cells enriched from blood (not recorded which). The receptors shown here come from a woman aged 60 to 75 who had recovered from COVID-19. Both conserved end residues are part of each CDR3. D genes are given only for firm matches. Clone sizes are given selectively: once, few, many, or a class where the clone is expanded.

DNA: TGTGCCAGCAGCCTCGGGACTCCCTCCTACAATGAGCAGTTCTTC; CDR3: CASSLGTPSYNEQFF; V: TRBV7-2; D: NA; size: NA; J: TRBJ2-1
DNA: TGCGCCAGCAGCTTCTACAGGGGCCCCCAAGAGACCCAGTACTTC; CDR3: CASSFYRGPQETQYF; V: TRBV5-1; D: TRBD1; size: NA; J: TRBJ2-5
DNA: TGTGCCAGCAGTCCGGGGAGGAATCAGCCCCAGCATTTT; CDR3: CASSPGRNQPQHF; V: TRBV27; D: NA; size: NA; J: TRBJ1-5
DNA: TGTGCCACCAGCAGAGGGGAGGTCAACACCGGGGAGCTGTTTTTT; CDR3: CATSRGEVNTGELFF; V: TRBV15; D: NA; size: NA; J: TRBJ2-2
DNA: TGTGCCAGCAGCCCCCAGGCGGGGGCCGCCTCTGGGGCCAACGTCCTGACTTTC; CDR3: CASSPQAGAASGANVLTF; V: TRBV4-2; D: NA; size: once; J: TRBJ2-6
DNA: TGCGCCAGCAAAACAGGGGGCCGACCTGGAAACACCATATATTTT; CDR3: CASKTGGRPGNTIYF; V: TRBV4-1; D: TRBD1; size: NA; J: TRBJ1-3
DNA: TGTGCCAGCAGTCCCGGACAGCTTGAAGCTTTCTTT; CDR3: CASSPGQLEAFF; V: TRBV6-5; D: NA; size: few; J: TRBJ1-1
DNA: TGTGCCATCAGTGAGTGGGGAGGGGGCACAGATACGCAGTATTTT; CDR3: CAISEWGGGTDTQYF; V: TRBV10-3; D: TRBD2; size: once; J: TRBJ2-3
DNA: TGTGCCAGCAGCCGACTTGACCCACATGGGAAGACAGGGGAGGAGACCCAGTACTTC; CDR3: CASSRLDPHGKTGEETQYF; V: TRBV7-7; D: TRBD1; size: NA; J: TRBJ2-5
DNA: TGTGCCAGCAGCCAAGCGAACTGGGCTTTCTTT; CDR3: CASSQANWAFF; V: TRBV3-1/TRBV3-2; D: NA; size: NA; J: TRBJ1-1
DNA: TGTGCCTCAGGACAGGTTCCTGGAAACACCATATATTTT; CDR3: CASGQVPGNTIYF; V: TRBV30; D: TRBD1; size: few; J: TRBJ1-3
DNA: TGTGCCAGCAGCTTCCCTAGGGGGGGGTTGCGCCGTCCTGGAAACACCATATATTTT; CDR3: CASSFPRGGLRRPGNTIYF; V: TRBV7-9; D: NA; size: once; J: TRBJ1-3